These 3 T cell receptor beta chains were sequenced from one sample in a study of shared clonotypes between healthy human individuals. Generated by immunoSEQ multiplex PCR, the TCRdb table keeps only in-frame clones and is missing some. Of roughly 2,300,000 clones in the sample, 85% to 95% are singletons; the top ten hold 0.3% to 0.4%. Sequencing input: naive CD4+ T cells from PBMCs. Subset indicated: CD45RA+ positively selected. The receptors originated from a man between 18 and 29 years old in good health. Some clones in this sample may be carry-over from other donors' samples.

The chain is built from TRBV9 and TRBJ2-1; no firm D call. V dropped 0 bases and J dropped 10 bases, with 17 bases sitting between them. The germline gives CDR1 SGDLS, CDR2 YYNGEE. The CDR3 consists of 15 residues. The CDR3 here is CASSVAATRRSEQFF. CDR3 sequence (DNA): TGTGCCAGCAGCGTAGCAGCGACCCGTCGCTCCGAGCAGTTCTTC.

The chain combines TRBV10-3 with TRBJ2-3, with TRBD1 matching over 7 bases. The ends lost 4 bases at V and 3 bases at J; junction bases unmatched: 16. The CDR3 is 18 amino acids. Germline loops: CDR1 ENHRY, CDR2 SYGVKD. CDR3 sequence (DNA): TGTGCCATCAGTGTACCAAAGGGACGACAGGGTGCGACAGATACGCAGTATTTT. Translated: CAISVPKGRQGATDTQYF.

The chain combines TRBV7-8 with TRBJ2-6; no definite D call. This CDR3 region has 18 residues. Trimming took 5 bases from V and 0 from J, leaving 17 bases between them. The germline CDR1 and CDR2 sequences are SGHVS and FQNEAQ. CDR3 sequence reads: CASSPRAVRSSGANVLTF. The CDR3 DNA follows: TGTGCCAGCAGCCCCCGGGCCGTCAGATCCTCTGGGGCCAACGTCCTGACTTTC.